The rows below give T cell receptor beta chains drawn from one sample of a study of PD-1 blockade in mismatch repair-deficient tumors. Clones were read by immunoSEQ multiplex PCR, and TCRdb kept only the in-frame ones, dropping some. The repertoire consists of about 35,000 clones, with 65% to 85% occurring once and the leading ten covering more than 3%. Sequencing was performed on PBMCs, taken approximately 6 weeks after starting pembrolizumab. The receptors were gathered from an adult with mismatch repair-deficient cancer. Each CDR3 is given with its conserved first and last residue. Each record gives: V gene, clone size, J gene, D gene, CDR3 DNA, CDR3 protein. A D gene is named only where the DNA matches it firmly. Only part of the rows carry a size: once, few, many, or a class if the clone is expanded.

TRBV5-4	-	TRBJ2-3	-	TGTGCCAGCAGTCAGGGTGGGCGGTCTAGCACAGATACGCAGTATTTT	CASSQGGRSSTDTQYF
TRBV5-1	-	TRBJ2-7	-	TGCGCCAGCAGCCCCGGGCCCCGGTCGGGGGAGCAGTACTTC	CASSPGPRSGEQYF
TRBV6-4	-	TRBJ2-3	-	TGTGCCAGCAGTGACTCGGAGGCAGATACGCAGTATTTT	CASSDSEADTQYF
TRBV15	-	TRBJ2-7	TRBD2	TGTGCCACCAGCAGAGATTCCCTAGCGGGTTCATACGAGCAGTACTTC	CATSRDSLAGSYEQYF
TRBV11-3	-	TRBJ1-2	-	TGTGCCAGCAGCTTAGTCCGGGGGACCTATGGCTACACCTTC	CASSLVRGTYGYTF
TRBV5-1	-	TRBJ2-7	-	TGCGCCAGCAGCCCCGGCTGGGGGGATCTCGCCTACGAGCAGTACTTC	CASSPGWGDLAYEQYF
TRBV5-4	-	TRBJ1-2	TRBD1	TGTGCCAGCAGCATAGGGACAGGGGGCGCTTACTATGGCTACACCTTC	CASSIGTGGAYYGYTF
TRBV18	-	TRBJ2-3	-	TGTGCCAGCTCACCGGGACTCGCCACAGATACGCAGTATTTT	CASSPGLATDTQYF
TRBV9	-	TRBJ2-7	-	TGTGCCAGCAGCGTAGGGGAGGAGTTCTACGAGCAGTACTTC	CASSVGEEFYEQYF
TRBV2	-	TRBJ1-2	-	TGTGCCAGCAGCCTCAGGACAGCCGAAGGCTATGGCTACACCTTC	CASSLRTAEGYGYTF
TRBV27	-	TRBJ2-6	TRBD1	TGTGCCAGCAGTTCCCTCTACAGGGACAGCCGCTCTGGGGCCAACGTCCTGACTTTC	CASSSLYRDSRSGANVLTF
TRBV27	-	TRBJ2-5	TRBD1	TGTGCCAGCAGAGAGGACAGGGGGGATTCAGAGACCCAGTACTTC	CASREDRGDSETQYF
TRBV10-3	-	TRBJ1-4	TRBD1	TGTGCCATCAGTGACCTTGACAGGGTAGGCGAAAAACTGTTTTTT	CAISDLDRVGEKLFF
TRBV11-2	-	TRBJ2-2	-	TGTGCCAGCAGCTTAGAAGCGACGAGGGACACCGGGGAGCTGTTTTTT	CASSLEATRDTGELFF
TRBV7-2	few	TRBJ2-1	TRBD2	TGTGCCAGCAGCTTCACTAGCGGCCTCTACAATGAGCAGTTCTTC	CASSFTSGLYNEQFF
TRBV30	once	TRBJ2-7	TRBD2	TGTGCCTGGAGTGAACTCCGGGACTACCCGGCCCCCTACGAGCAGTACTTC	CAWSELRDYPAPYEQYF
TRBV9	-	TRBJ1-4	TRBD1	TGTGCCAGCAGCACCCATCCGGCCGGGACAGGGGGCGGCACTAATGAAAAACTGTTTTTT	CASSTHPAGTGGGTNEKLFF
TRBV30	-	TRBJ1-5	-	TGTGCCTGGAGTCTGGGCCCAGGGGCCAACAATCAGCCCCAGCATTTT	CAWSLGPGANNQPQHF
TRBV6-6	once	TRBJ1-1	-	TGTGCCAGCAGCACCGAACAGGGTCGCACTGAAGCTTTCTTT	CASSTEQGRTEAFF
TRBV30	-	TRBJ1-2	TRBD1	TGTGCCTGGAGGGGACAGGGGGCGGGGGGCTACACCTTC	CAWRGQGAGGYTF
TRBV29-1	-	TRBJ2-7	TRBD2	TGCAGCGTTTCTGGACTAGCGGACTCCTACGAGCAGTACTTC	CSVSGLADSYEQYF
TRBV4-2	-	TRBJ2-1	-	TGTGCCAGCAGCCAAGACGACAATGAGCAGTTCTTC	CASSQDDNEQFF
TRBV7-3	-	TRBJ2-1	TRBD2	TGTGCCAGCAGCATTTTGGGGCTAGCGGGAGGGGCCTACAATGAGCAGTTCTTC	CASSILGLAGGAYNEQFF
TRBV6-5	-	TRBJ2-4	-	TGTGCCAGCAGTTCACTCTATACCGGAAACATTCAGTACTTC	CASSSLYTGNIQYF
TRBV19	-	TRBJ2-1	-	TGTGCCAGTAGTATAAACGGCAATGAGCAGTTCTTC	CASSINGNEQFF
TRBV5-1	-	TRBJ2-5	-	TGCGCCAGCAGCGGGGGGGGACAAGGGGGAGAGACCCAGTACTTC	CASSGGGQGGETQYF
TRBV6-5	-	TRBJ2-5	-	TGTGCCACCTTCAGTGGGCAGGAAGAGACCCAGTACTTC	CATFSGQEETQYF
TRBV28	once	TRBJ1-2	TRBD1	TGTGCCAGCAGTTTAGGACAGGGGGCCTTTGGCTACACCTTC	CASSLGQGAFGYTF
TRBV7-9	-	TRBJ2-3	-	TGTGCCAGCAGCTTAATGCTAGTGGATACGCAGTATTTT	CASSLMLVDTQYF
TRBV9	-	TRBJ2-1	-	TGTGCCAGCAGCGTAGTCGCGGGATATGGCAATGAGCAGTTCTTC	CASSVVAGYGNEQFF
TRBV6-6	few	TRBJ1-6	TRBD1	TGTGCCAGCAGGCCAACAGGGGATAATTCACCCCTCCACTTT	CASRPTGDNSPLHF
TRBV11-2	-	TRBJ2-3	TRBD2	TGTGCCAGCAGCTTAGTGCTAGCGGGAAGCACAGATACGCAGTATTTT	CASSLVLAGSTDTQYF
TRBV7-3	-	TRBJ2-5	-	TGTGCCAGCAGCTTACACAGCCAAGAGACCCAGTACTTC	CASSLHSQETQYF
TRBV28	-	TRBJ1-1	TRBD1	TGTGCCAGCAGTCAAACAGGGGGCGGGGACACTGAAGCTTTCTTT	CASSQTGGGDTEAFF
TRBV28	-	TRBJ2-7	-	TGTGCCAGCAGTTTAAAGGCGCCTAGCGAGCAGTACTTC	CASSLKAPSEQYF
TRBV5-1	-	TRBJ2-2	-	TGCGCCAGCAGCTTGCAAAGTCGACTAGTTATTGCCGGGGAGCTGTTTTTT	CASSLQSRLVIAGELFF
TRBV9	-	TRBJ2-7	-	TGTGCCAGCAGCGCGACGGGACTCTCCTTCAAGGAGCAGTACTTC	CASSATGLSFKEQYF
TRBV2	-	TRBJ2-4	-	TGTGCCAGCAGTGCGTCGGTAGCCAAAAACATTCAGTACTTC	CASSASVAKNIQYF
TRBV5-6	-	TRBJ1-2	-	TGTGCCAAATCTTTCTGGGGACTTGGAGACTATGGCTACACCTTC	CAKSFWGLGDYGYTF
TRBV4-2	-	TRBJ2-2	-	TGTGCCAGCAGCCTCCAAAAGCTCACCGGGGAGCTGTTTTTT	CASSLQKLTGELFF
TRBV30	-	TRBJ2-3	TRBD1	TGTGCCGGATGGACAGGGCTTAGCACAGATACGCAGTATTTT	CAGWTGLSTDTQYF
TRBV5-1	-	TRBJ2-2	TRBD2	TGCGCCAGCAGGCGGGAAGGACTAGCGGGGTACACCGGGGAGCTGTTTTTT	CASRREGLAGYTGELFF
TRBV28	-	TRBJ1-2	TRBD1	TGTGCCAGCAGCGTACCGGGACAGGGTACCGGCTACACCTTC	CASSVPGQGTGYTF
TRBV7-3	once	TRBJ2-5	TRBD1	TGTGCCAGCAGTTGGACAGGGGAAGAGACCCAGTACTTC	CASSWTGEETQYF
TRBV9	-	TRBJ1-2	-	TGTGCCAGCAGCGCCTCTCCAGGGGCGACCTCGTATGGCTACACCTTC	CASSASPGATSYGYTF
TRBV27	-	TRBJ1-1	TRBD1	TGTGCCAGCAGTTCGGGACAGGGAGGCACTGAAGCTTTCTTT	CASSSGQGGTEAFF
TRBV4-1	-	TRBJ1-2	-	TGCGCCAGCAGCCAAGGAGGCTACTATGGCTACACCTTC	CASSQGGYYGYTF
TRBV5-1	-	TRBJ1-3	TRBD1	TGCGCCAGCAAGACAGGGGCTTCTGGAAACACCATATATTTT	CASKTGASGNTIYF
TRBV9	-	TRBJ2-1	-	TGTGCCAGCAGCGTAGGTGGGGGGTCCTACAATGAGCAGTTCTTC	CASSVGGGSYNEQFF
TRBV5-1	medium-sized	TRBJ2-7	TRBD1	TGCGCCAGCAGCTTGGTTGCGGGACAGGAGTACGAGCAGTACTTC	CASSLVAGQEYEQYF
TRBV15	-	TRBJ2-7	-	TGTGCCACCAGCAGTATAGTAAGATACGAGCAGTACTTC	CATSSIVRYEQYF
TRBV5-1	once	TRBJ2-3	TRBD1	TGCGCCAGCAGTTCCCGGGACAGGGAGTATACGCAGTATTTT	CASSSRDREYTQYF
TRBV14	-	TRBJ2-7	-	TGTGCCAGCAGCCAAATTAGGGGACTCCGCTACGAGCAGTACTTC	CASSQIRGLRYEQYF